This TCR beta chain is from a study of tumor-infiltrating lymphocytes in primary liver carcinoma. Germline V gene sequence: CDR1 SEHNR, CDR2 FQNEAQ (reference sequence). V was cut by 5 bases and J by 2 bases, with 9 bases left in between. This CDR3 is 13 amino acids long. The study, taken as a whole, reports: Tumor-blood pairs (like tumor-adjacent pairs) overlapped less than tumor region pairs did.

Production of TCR beta cDNA used roughly 0.55 ug total RNA together with a constant-region primer. A slightly modified ARM-PCR protocol with three nested multiplex PCR rounds produced these TCR beta libraries. The first two PCR rounds used TRBV1-TRBV30 forward primers with a C-beta reverse primer, 9 to 11 cycles each. In TCRdb, the multiplex PCR reads were re-called with MiXCR into one record per CDR3 protein. The sample contains some 130,000 distinct CDR3 sequences, nearly 70% of which appear only once. DNA and RNA were both co-extracted from about 20-30 mg of bulk tissue that had not been sorted. This clonotype was counted at least ten times. Its antigen remains unidentified.

This TCR derives from an older woman with primary liver carcinoma and hepatitis B virus infection. The sample taken for sequencing was tumor-adjacent normal liver tissue. V usage is TRBV7-9 and J usage is TRBJ2-5, with D perhaps matching TRBD2 (5 bases). The CDR3 loop reads CASSRDIQETQYF. The CDR3 DNA reads TGTGCCAGCAGCCGGGATATTCAAGAGACCCAGTACTTC.